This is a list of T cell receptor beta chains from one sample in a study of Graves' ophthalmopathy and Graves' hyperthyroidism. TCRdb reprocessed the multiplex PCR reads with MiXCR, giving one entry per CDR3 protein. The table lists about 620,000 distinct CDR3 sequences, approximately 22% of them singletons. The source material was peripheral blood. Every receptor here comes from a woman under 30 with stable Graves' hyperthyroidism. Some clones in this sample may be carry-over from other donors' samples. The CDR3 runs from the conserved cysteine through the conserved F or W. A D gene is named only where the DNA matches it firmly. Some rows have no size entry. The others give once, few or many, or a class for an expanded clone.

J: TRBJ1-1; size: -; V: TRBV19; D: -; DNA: TGTGCCAGTAGTATAGCGGGAAAATGGGGAGCTTTCTTT; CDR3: CASSIAGKWGAFF
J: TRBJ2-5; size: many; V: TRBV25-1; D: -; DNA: TGTGCCAGCAGTGACGGACAGCAAGAGACCCAGTACTTC; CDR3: CASSDGQQETQYF
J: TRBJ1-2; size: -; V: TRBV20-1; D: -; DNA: TGCAGTGCTAGACAGAGCTATGGCTACACCTTC; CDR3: CSARQSYGYTF
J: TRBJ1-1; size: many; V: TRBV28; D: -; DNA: TGTGCCAGCAGTTTCAAGGACTGGAGCACTGAAGCTTTCTTT; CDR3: CASSFKDWSTEAFF
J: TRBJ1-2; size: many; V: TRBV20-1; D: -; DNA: TGCAGTACCACAGGGATTCAGTACTATGGCTACACCTTC; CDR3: CSTTGIQYYGYTF
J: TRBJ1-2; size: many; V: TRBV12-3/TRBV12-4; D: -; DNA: TGTGCCAGCAGTTTGCTCCAGGAAGGCTACACCTTC; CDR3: CASSLLQEGYTF
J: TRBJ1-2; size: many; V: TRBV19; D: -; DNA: TGTGCCAGTAGTATAAGAGACGTAGATGGCTACACCTTC; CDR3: CASSIRDVDGYTF
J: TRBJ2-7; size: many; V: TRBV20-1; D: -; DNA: TGCAGTGCTAGAGATCTGAGGGCAGGGAGCTACGAGCAGTACTTC; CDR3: CSARDLRAGSYEQYF
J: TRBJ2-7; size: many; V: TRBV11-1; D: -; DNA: TGTGCCAGCAGCCCCGAAGGGGGGGCCACCTCCTACGAGCAGTACTTC; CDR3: CASSPEGGATSYEQYF
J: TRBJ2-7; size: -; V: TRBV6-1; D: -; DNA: TGTGCCAGCAGTGTAACCGGGACACTCGAGCAGTACTTC; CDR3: CASSVTGTLEQYF
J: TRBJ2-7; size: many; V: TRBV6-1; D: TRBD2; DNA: TGTGCCAGCAGTGAACGCCCTAGCGGATCCTACGAGCAGTACTTC; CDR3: CASSERPSGSYEQYF
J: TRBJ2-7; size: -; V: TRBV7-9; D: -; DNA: TGTGCCAGCAGCCGCCCCCCCTACGAGCAGTACTTC; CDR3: CASSRPPYEQYF
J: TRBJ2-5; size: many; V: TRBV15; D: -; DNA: TGTGCCACCAGCAGAGAGCGGGACACCCAGTACTTC; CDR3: CATSRERDTQYF
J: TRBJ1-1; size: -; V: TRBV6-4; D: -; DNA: TGTGCCAGCAACCCGACAGACGAGAACACTGAAGCTTTCTTT; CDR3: CASNPTDENTEAFF
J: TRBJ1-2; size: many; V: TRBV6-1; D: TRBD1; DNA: TGTGCCAGCAGTGCCGACAGGGCGAACTATGGCTACACCTTC; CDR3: CASSADRANYGYTF
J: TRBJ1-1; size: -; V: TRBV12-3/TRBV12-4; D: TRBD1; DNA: TGTGCCAGCAGTGGGACAGCTGGAAGCACTGAAGCTTTCTTT; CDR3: CASSGTAGSTEAFF
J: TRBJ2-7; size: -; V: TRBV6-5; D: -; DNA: TGTGCCAGCAGTTACGGGGAGCGGAGTGGGGCCGAGCAGTACTTC; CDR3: CASSYGERSGAEQYF
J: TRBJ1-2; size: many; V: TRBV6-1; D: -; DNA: TGTGCCAGCAGTGAGGGCGGACAGCTTAACTATGGCTACACCTTC; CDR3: CASSEGGQLNYGYTF
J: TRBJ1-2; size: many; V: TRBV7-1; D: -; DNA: TGTGCCAGCACCTCCTTGACCTTAACAGGGTCGAGGCGAGGAGGATATAACTATGGCTACACCTTC; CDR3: CASTSLTLTGSRRGGYNYGYTF
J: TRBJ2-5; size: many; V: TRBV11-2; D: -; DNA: TGTGCCAGCAGCTTAGGAAGACATACTCAGTACTTC; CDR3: CASSLGRHTQYF
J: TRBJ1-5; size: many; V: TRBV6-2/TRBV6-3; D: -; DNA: TGTGCCAGCAGTTACTCGTACGGCTCAGGGGGCAATCAGCCCCAGCATTTT; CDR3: CASSYSYGSGGNQPQHF
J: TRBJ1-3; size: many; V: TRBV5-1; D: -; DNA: TGCGCCAGCAGCTTACAAGCCGGAAACACCATATATTTT; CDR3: CASSLQAGNTIYF
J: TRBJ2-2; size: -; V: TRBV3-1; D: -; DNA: TGTGCCAGCAGCCAAGAGATGGTAGTTGGGCCCGGGGAGCTGTTTTTT; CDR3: CASSQEMVVGPGELFF
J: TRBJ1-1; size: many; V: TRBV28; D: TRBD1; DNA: TGTGCCAGCACCATTCGACAGGGAGTCGCTGAAGCTTTCTTT; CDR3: CASTIRQGVAEAFF
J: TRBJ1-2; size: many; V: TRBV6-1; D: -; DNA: TGTGCCAGCAGTGAAGGACAAACTATTAGTGGCTACACCTTC; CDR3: CASSEGQTISGYTF
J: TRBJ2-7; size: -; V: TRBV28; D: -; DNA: TGTGCCAGCGGCGACAGGCTGCTAGAGCAGTACTTC; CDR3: CASGDRLLEQYF
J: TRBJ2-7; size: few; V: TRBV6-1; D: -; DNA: TGTGCCAGCAGCCTAAAAGGGGTGACCTCCTACGAGCAGTACTTC; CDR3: CASSLKGVTSYEQYF
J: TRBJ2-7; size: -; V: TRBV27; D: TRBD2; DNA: TGTGCCAGCAGACCCCGAGGGAAGCGGGGCGGATTTCCCTACGAGCAGTACTTC; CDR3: CASRPRGKRGGFPYEQYF
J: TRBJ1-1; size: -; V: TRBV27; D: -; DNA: TGTGCCTCCTATAGGCCGTTAGGATGGACTGAAGCTTTCTTT; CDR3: CASYRPLGWTEAFF
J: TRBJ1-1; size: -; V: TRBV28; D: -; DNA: TGTGCCAGCTGGCTTGGTCGGGCAGGGCAAAGGGAGGGTGAAGCTTTCTTT; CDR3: CASWLGRAGQREGEAFF
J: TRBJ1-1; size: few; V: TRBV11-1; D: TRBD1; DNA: TGTGCCAGCAGCCACGGGACAGGGGGGACGATGAACACTGAAGCTTTCTTT; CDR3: CASSHGTGGTMNTEAFF
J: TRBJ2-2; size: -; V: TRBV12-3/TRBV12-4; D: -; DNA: TGTGCCAGCAGTTTTAAGGGAGGTCCCGGGGAGCTGTTTTTT; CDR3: CASSFKGGPGELFF
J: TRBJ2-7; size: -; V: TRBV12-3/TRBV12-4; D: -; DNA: TGTGCCAGCACTCTGGGGGGGCCGGGGGAGCAGTACTTC; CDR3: CASTLGGPGEQYF
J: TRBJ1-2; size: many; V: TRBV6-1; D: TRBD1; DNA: TGTGCCAGCAGTCAAGATCGACAGGGGAAGAAGGCCACTAACTATGGCTACACCTTC; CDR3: CASSQDRQGKKATNYGYTF
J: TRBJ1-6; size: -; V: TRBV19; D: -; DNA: TGTGCCAGTAAAATGACAGGAAATAATTCACCCCTCCACTTT; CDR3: CASKMTGNNSPLHF
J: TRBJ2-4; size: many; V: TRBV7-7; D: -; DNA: TGTGCCAGCAGCTTAGGGACGGGAAACATTAAGTACTTC; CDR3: CASSLGTGNIKYF
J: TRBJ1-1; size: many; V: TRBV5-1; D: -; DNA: TGCGCCAGCAGCTCGGCGGAGGGGCTTGGTGCCACTGAAGCTTTCTTT; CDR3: CASSSAEGLGATEAFF
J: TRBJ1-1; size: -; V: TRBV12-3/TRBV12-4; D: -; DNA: TGTGCCAGCACGGGACATATGAACACTGAAGCTTTCTTT; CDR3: CASTGHMNTEAFF
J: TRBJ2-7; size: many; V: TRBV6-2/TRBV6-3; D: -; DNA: TGTGCCAGCAGCTTACGGCTGGGAATCCACGAGCAGTACTTC; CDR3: CASSLRLGIHEQYF
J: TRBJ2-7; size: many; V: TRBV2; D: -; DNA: TGTGCCAGCAGTGAGACACAAATGGGCCCTTACTTC; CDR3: CASSETQMGPYF
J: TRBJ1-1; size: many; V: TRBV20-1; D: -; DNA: TGCAGTGCTAAAAGATTCGACAGGAACACTGAAGCTTTCTTT; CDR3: CSAKRFDRNTEAFF
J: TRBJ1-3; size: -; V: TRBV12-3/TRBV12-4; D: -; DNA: TGTGCCAGCAGTTTAGTCACCGATGACTCTGGAAACACCATATATTTT; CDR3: CASSLVTDDSGNTIYF
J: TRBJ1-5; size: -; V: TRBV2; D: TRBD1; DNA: TGTGCCAGCAGTGGGACAGGGGAAGGGAATAGCAATCAGCCCCAGCATTTT; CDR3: CASSGTGEGNSNQPQHF
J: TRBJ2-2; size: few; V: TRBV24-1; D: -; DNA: TGTGCCACCAGTGATGAAGGGGAAAGGGGCGACACCGGGGAGCTGTTTTTT; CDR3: CATSDEGERGDTGELFF
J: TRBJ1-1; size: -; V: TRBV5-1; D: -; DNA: TGCGCCAGCAGCTTGGGGGTGGGGTCGGGCACTGAAGCTTTCTTT; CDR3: CASSLGVGSGTEAFF
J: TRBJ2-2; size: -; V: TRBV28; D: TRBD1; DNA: TGTGCCAGCAGTCCACCGCCCGGGACAGTTCAGAGGCTGTTTTTT; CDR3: CASSPPPGTVQRLFF
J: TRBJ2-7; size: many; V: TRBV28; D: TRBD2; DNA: TGTGCCAGCGACCTCAGCGGGAGTTCGGGCGAGCAGTACTTC; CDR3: CASDLSGSSGEQYF
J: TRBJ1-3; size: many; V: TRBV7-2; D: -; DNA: TGTGCCAGCAGCTCCGCGGGCTCTGGAAACACCATATATTTT; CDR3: CASSSAGSGNTIYF
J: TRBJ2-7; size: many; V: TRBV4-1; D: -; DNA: TGCGCCAGCAGCCAAGATTCGGGTATCGGCTACGAGCAGTACTTC; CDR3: CASSQDSGIGYEQYF
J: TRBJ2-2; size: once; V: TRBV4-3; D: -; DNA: TGCGCCAGCAGCCAAGTTGTCGGGGGCACCGGGGAGCTGTTTTTT; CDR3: CASSQVVGGTGELFF
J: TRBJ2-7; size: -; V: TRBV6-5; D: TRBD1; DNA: TGTGCCAGCAGCTTAGGACAGGGGAATTGGTACGAGCAGTACTTC; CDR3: CASSLGQGNWYEQYF
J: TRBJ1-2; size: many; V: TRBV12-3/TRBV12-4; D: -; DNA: TGTGCCAGCAGTGTTTGGGGGCAAGATGGCTACACCTTC; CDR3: CASSVWGQDGYTF
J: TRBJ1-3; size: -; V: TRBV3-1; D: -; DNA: TGTGCCAGCAGCCAAGCCCCCCTGGCCCTCTCTGGAAACACCATATATTTT; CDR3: CASSQAPLALSGNTIYF
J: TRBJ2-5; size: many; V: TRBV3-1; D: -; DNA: TGTGCCAGCAGTCCCGGGACGTATCAAGAGACCCAGTACTTC; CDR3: CASSPGTYQETQYF
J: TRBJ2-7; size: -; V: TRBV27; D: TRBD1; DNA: TGTGTCAGCAGTTTATACCCTCGGGACAGGGAATACGAGCAGTACTTC; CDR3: CVSSLYPRDREYEQYF
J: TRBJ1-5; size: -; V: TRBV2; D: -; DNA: TGTGCCAGCAGCAACAGGGAAGGCCAGCCCCAGCATTTT; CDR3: CASSNREGQPQHF
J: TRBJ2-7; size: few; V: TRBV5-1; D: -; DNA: TGCGCCAGCAGCTCTCGGGGTCGTGCCTACGAGCAGTACTTC; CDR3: CASSSRGRAYEQYF